The 13 T cell receptor beta chains below come from one sample, sequenced in a study of beta chain features in type 1 diabetes. Expressed TCRB transcripts got sequenced, as all isolated RNA was reverse transcribed. Sequencing used immunoSEQ multiplex PCR; TCRdb keeps in-frame clones, though not all of them. The sample has about 350,000 clones, around 20% seen once. Sequencing input: naive CD4+ T cells from blood. The receptors come from a woman aged 18-29 years in good health.

This clone was counted only a few times. The chain recombines TRBV9 with TRBJ2-5; TRBD2 matches at 10 bases. The J call is doubtful: the DNA matches TRBJ2-7 better. The germline V gene encodes CDR1 SGDLS and CDR2 YYNGEE. There are 17 residues in the CDR3. The CDR3 region is CASTPSGRGRSCYEQYF. The CDR3 region has the DNA TGTGCCAGCACGCCTAGCGGGAGAGGGCGGTCATGCTACGAGCAGTACTTC.

A few counts support this clone. This chain connects TRBV5-5 to TRBJ2-7; 7 nucleotides line up with TRBD1. This CDR3 region has 14 residues. CDR1 and CDR2 (germline): SGHKS, YYEKEE (reference sequence). The J segment lost 5 bases and the V segment lost 0 bases, leaving 5 bases of the junction unmatched. CDR3 nucleotides: TGTGCCAGCAGCTTGGTACAGGGGTCCAACGAGCAGTACTTC. Protein sequence: CASSLVQGSNEQYF.

This chain joins TRBV9 and TRBJ2-5, with D uncertain. Germline assignment: CDR1 SGDLS and CDR2 YYNGEE. The CDR3 covers 15 residues. V was shortened by 3 bases and J by 1 base, with 13 bases between the two germline ends. The DNA for the CDR3 is TGTGCCAGCAGCGGCGGCAGCAACTCCCAAGAGACCCAGTACTTC. This encodes CASSGGSNSQETQYF. The variable domain in full, completed from reference TRBV9 and TRBJ2-5, reads DSGVTQTPKHLITATGQRVTLRCSPRSGDLSVYWYQQSLDQGLQFLIQYYNGEERAKGNILERFSAQQFPDLHSELNLSSLELGDSALYFCASSGGSNSQETQYFGPGTRLLVL.

This clone was seen more than once but under ten times. This CDR3 is also generated by other DNA sequences in the sample. The chain couples TRBV2 to TRBJ1-1, with D unresolved. V lost 3 bases and J 2 bases, leaving 7 bases between the germline ends. This CDR3 comprises 13 residues. CDR1 SNHLY and CDR2 FYNNEI come from the germline V gene. The CDR3 nucleotides read TGTGCCAGCAGTGATCGAGGAAACACTGAAGCTTTCTTT. Protein: CASSDRGNTEAFF.

This clone was detected a few times. This chain joins TRBV6-6 and TRBJ2-3, with D possibly matching TRBD2 (7 bases). The CDR3 runs to 15 residues. V was clipped by 6 bases and J by 3 bases, with 16 bases between them. In germline, CDR1 is MNHNY, CDR2 SVGAGI (reference sequence). CDR3 coding DNA: TGTGCCAGCAGCCCCTCCGGGGGGCCAACAGATACGCAGTATTTT. Protein sequence: CASSPSGGPTDTQYF.

This clone has only a few counts. This chain links TRBV4-1 with TRBJ1-2; D perhaps matches TRBD1 (6 bases). Between the trimmed V and J ends, which lost 0 bases and 4 bases, there was a span of 12 bases. The CDR3 is made up of 15 amino acids. Germline CDR1 and CDR2: MGHRA and YSYEKL. The CDR3 is CASSQDENRAYGYTF. DNA of the CDR3: TGCGCCAGCAGCCAAGATGAGAACAGGGCCTATGGCTACACCTTC.

The chain couples TRBV9 to TRBJ1-1, with a weak D call TRBD1 (5 bases). Trimming shortened V by 3 bases and J by 2 bases, and 11 bases separated the two germline ends. Germline V gives CDR1 SGDLS, CDR2 YYNGEE. The CDR3 runs to 14 residues. CDR3 nucleotide sequence: TGTGCCAGCAGCGCCCAGGACATAAACACTGAAGCTTTCTTT. This sequence encodes CASSAQDINTEAFF.

The J gene is TRBJ1-2, the V gene TRBV9; the match to TRBD1 covers 9 bases. Germline CDR1 reads SGDLS; CDR2 reads YYNGEE. This CDR3 has 13 amino acids. V lost 7 bases, J lost 8 bases, and 9 bases stayed unmatched. The CDR3 spells CASRGTGSPGYTF. The CDR3 DNA reads TGTGCCAGCCGTGGGACAGGGAGTCCAGGCTACACCTTC.

This chain links TRBV18 with TRBJ2-7; 10 bases match TRBD1. V shed 4 bases, J shed 5 bases, and the junction held 5 bases outside the gene matches. This CDR3 is built from 14 residues. Per the germline V gene, CDR1 is KGHSH and CDR2 is LQKENI. For the CDR3, the DNA is TGTGCCAGCTCACAGGGACAGGGGCCGAACGAGCAGTACTTC. Protein sequence: CASSQGQGPNEQYF.

The chain carries TRBV14 and TRBJ2-1; TRBD2 matches at 11 bases. Germline lookup yields CDR1 SGHDN and CDR2 FVKESK. J gave up 12 bases and V 1 base, and 5 bases lay outside the gene matches. This CDR3 has 14 residues. CDR3 loop: CASSQGLAGSRQFF. CDR3 sequence (DNA): TGTGCCAGCAGCCAAGGACTAGCGGGGTCACGGCAGTTCTTC.

The chain employs TRBV7-2 and TRBJ2-1; D is undetermined. This CDR3 region has 15 residues. V was pared by 0 bases and J by 4 bases, with 10 bases between. Germline values: CDR1 SGHTA, CDR2 FQGNSA. The DNA of the CDR3 is TGTGCCAGCAGCTTAGCTGCGGTCGGGTACAATGAGCAGTTCTTC. Protein: CASSLAAVGYNEQFF.

V usage is TRBV27 and J usage is TRBJ2-7; D unclear. The CDR3 extends over 13 amino acids. CDR1 is MNHEY, CDR2 SMNVEV, per germline (reference sequence). Trimming took 5 bases from V and 2 from J, leaving 10 bases between them. Written as DNA, the CDR3 is TGTGCCAGCAGTAGCCTCAAACCCTACGAGCAGTACTTC. This encodes CASSSLKPYEQYF.

This chain connects TRBV5-6 to TRBJ2-2, with a weak D call TRBD2 (6 bases). The V and J ends lost 0 bases and 7 bases respectively, with 16 bases between them. CDR1 and CDR2 (germline): SGHDT, YYEEEE. This CDR3 comprises 16 residues. This chain's CDR3 is CASSLAGPLGGGELFF. The CDR3 nucleotides are TGTGCCAGCAGCTTGGCAGGTCCCCTCGGGGGCGGGGAGCTGTTTTTT.